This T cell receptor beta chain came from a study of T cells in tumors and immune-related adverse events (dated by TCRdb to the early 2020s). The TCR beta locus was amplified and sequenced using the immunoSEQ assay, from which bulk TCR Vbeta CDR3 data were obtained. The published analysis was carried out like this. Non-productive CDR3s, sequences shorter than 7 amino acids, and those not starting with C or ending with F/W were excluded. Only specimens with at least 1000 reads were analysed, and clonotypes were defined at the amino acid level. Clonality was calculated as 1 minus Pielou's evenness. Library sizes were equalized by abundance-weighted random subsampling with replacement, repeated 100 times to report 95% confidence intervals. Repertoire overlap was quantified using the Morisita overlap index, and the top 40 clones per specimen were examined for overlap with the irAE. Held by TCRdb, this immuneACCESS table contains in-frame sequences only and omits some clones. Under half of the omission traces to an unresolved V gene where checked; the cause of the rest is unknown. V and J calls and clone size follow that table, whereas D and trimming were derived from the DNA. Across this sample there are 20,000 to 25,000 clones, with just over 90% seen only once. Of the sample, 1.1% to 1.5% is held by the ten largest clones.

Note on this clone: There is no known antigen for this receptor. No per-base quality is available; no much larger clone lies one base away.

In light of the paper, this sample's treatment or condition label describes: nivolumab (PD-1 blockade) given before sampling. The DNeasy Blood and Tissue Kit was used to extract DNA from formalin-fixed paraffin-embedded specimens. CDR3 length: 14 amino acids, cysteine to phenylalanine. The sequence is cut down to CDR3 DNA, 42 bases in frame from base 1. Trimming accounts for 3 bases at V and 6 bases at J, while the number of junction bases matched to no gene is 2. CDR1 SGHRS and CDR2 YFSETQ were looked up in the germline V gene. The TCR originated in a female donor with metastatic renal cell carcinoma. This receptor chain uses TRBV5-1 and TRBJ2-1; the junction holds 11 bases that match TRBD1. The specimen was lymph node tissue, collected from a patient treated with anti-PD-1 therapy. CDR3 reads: CASSSGTGGNEQFF. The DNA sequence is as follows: TGCGCCAGCAGCTCCGGGACAGGGGGCAATGAGCAGTTCTTC.